Listed here is a single T cell receptor (beta chain). The data belong to a study of T cell changes during pregnancy in multiple sclerosis. CDR3 length: 15 amino acids. Trimming pared 4 bases from V and 1 base from J, leaving 14 bases between. The germline CDR1 and CDR2 sequences are SQVTM and ANQGSEA. Clones were read by immunoSEQ multiplex PCR, and TCRdb kept only the in-frame ones, dropping some. The sample shows about 40,000 clones, more than 85% of them seen only once. The chain uses TRBV29-1 and TRBJ1-5; weak D call: TRBD1 (6 bases). The material was CD8+ T cells from peripheral blood mononuclear cells, obtained in the first trimester of pregnancy. The TCR originated in a female donor with multiple sclerosis, enrolled in a pregnancy study. The CDR3 coding sequence is TGCAGCGTTGCAATCGCAGGGGTCAGCAATCAGCCCCAGCATTTT. Amino acid sequence: CSVAIAGVSNQPQHF.